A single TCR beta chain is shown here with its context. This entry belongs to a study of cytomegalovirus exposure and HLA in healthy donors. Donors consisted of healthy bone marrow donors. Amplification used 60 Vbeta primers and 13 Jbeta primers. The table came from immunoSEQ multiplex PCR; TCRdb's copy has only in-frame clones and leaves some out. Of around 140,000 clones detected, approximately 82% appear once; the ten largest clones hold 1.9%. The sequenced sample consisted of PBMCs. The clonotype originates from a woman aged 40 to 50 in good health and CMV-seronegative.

The CDR3 protein is CASSPYRGAGGSNTGELFF. The CDR3 DNA sequence: TGTGCCAGCTCACCATATCGGGGAGCGGGAGGTTCGAACACCGGGGAGCTGTTTTTT. The chain uses TRBV18 and TRBJ2-2, with 9 bases matching TRBD2. The CDR3 is 19 amino acids. Looked up from germline, CDR1 is KGHSH and CDR2 is LQKENI. Trimming removed 2 bases from V and 0 bases from J; junction bases left unmatched: 10.